The source of this TCR beta chain is a study of response to subunit inactivated influenza vaccine. This clonotype was counted only a few times. What it binds is not known. TCRdb reprocessed the RT-PCR reads via MiXCR and lists one record per CDR3 protein. This sample has just over 300,000 distinct CDR3 sequences, with about a fifth found just once. Whole-study results and caveats: After each seasonal influenza vaccination, few new T cells are recruited, the authors suggested.

The source of this sequence is a man between 50 and 70 years old who received an inactivated influenza vaccine. Sequencing used PBMCs from blood, obtained less than 22 months after vaccination.

The CDR3 sequence: CASRGPGQGYSNEKLFF. The CDR3 DNA reads as TGTGCCAGCAGAGGGCCGGGACAGGGTTATTCTAATGAAAAACTGTTTTTT. The chain joins TRBV2 to TRBJ1-4; 9 nucleotides agree with TRBD1. CDR3 size: 17 residues. Per germline, CDR1 SNHLY and CDR2 FYNNEI. Trimming removed 6 bases from V and 3 bases from J; junction bases left unmatched: 11.